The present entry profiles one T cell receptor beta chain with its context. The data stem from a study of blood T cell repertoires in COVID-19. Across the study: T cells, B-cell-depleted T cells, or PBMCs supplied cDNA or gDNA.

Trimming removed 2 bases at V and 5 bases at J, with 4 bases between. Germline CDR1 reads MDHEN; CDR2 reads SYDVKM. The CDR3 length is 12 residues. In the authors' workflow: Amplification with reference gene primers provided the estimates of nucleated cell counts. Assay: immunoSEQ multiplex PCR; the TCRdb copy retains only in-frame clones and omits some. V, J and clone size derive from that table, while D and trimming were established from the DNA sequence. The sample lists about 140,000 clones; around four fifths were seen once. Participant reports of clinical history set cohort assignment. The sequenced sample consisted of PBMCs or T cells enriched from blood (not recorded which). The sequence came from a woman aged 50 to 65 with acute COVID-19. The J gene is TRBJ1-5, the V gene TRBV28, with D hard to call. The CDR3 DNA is TGTGCCAGCAGTTTAAGCCATCAGCCCCAGCATTTT. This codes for CASSLSHQPQHF.